The rows below give T cell receptor beta chains drawn from one sample of a study of CD8+CD57+ T cells in acquired aplastic anemia. TCRdb re-analysed the reads in MiXCR, keeping a single row per CDR3 protein. Of 260,000 or so distinct CDR3 sequences in the sample, approximately 45% were seen once. Sequencing input: sorted CD4+, CD8+, or CD8+CD57+ T cells (not recorded which) from PBMCs. The receptors come from a human donor with aplastic anemia. CDR3s include the opening cysteine and the closing phenylalanine or tryptophan. D genes are given only for firm matches. Expanded clones are given a class, and other clones once, few, many or no size at all.

>TRBJ1-6|-|TRBV20-1|-
CSASSGNSPLHF
TGCAGTGCTAGCTCAGGGAATTCACCCCTCCACTTT
>TRBJ2-5|-|TRBV5-1|many
CASSTDSPRETQYF
TGCGCCAGCAGCACGGACAGTCCCCGGGAGACCCAGTACTTC
>TRBJ1-2|-|TRBV2|-
CASTVAPTSYGYTF
TGTGCCAGCACGGTGGCCCCAACAAGCTATGGCTACACCTTC
>TRBJ1-5|-|TRBV12-3/TRBV12-4|many
CASSFGSNQPQHF
TGTGCCAGCAGTTTTGGAAGCAATCAGCCCCAGCATTTT
>TRBJ2-7|TRBD1|TRBV12-3/TRBV12-4|once
CAISEQGVDEQYF
TGTGCCATCAGTGAGCAGGGGGTCGACGAGCAGTACTTC
>TRBJ1-6|-|TRBV10-2|-
CASSETGTSGGRNSPLHF
TGCGCCAGCAGTGAGACCGGGACTAGCGGGGGGCGGAATTCACCCCTCCACTTT
>TRBJ1-1|-|TRBV7-3|once
CASSLAGGEGIGTEAFF
TGTGCCAGCAGCTTAGCGGGAGGTGAGGGGATCGGCACTGAAGCTTTCTTT
>TRBJ2-7|TRBD2|TRBV2|-
CASSEEESGSSYEQYF
TGTGCCAGCAGTGAAGAAGAAAGCGGGAGCTCCTACGAGCAGTACTTC
>TRBJ2-7|-|TRBV5-1|many
CASSALGYEQYF
TGCGCCAGCAGCGCCCTCGGCTACGAGCAGTACTTC
>TRBJ1-6|-|TRBV5-1|-
CASSGGGADNSPLHF
TGTGCCAGCAGCGGAGGTGGGGCCGATAATTCACCCCTCCACTTT
>TRBJ2-1|-|TRBV7-3|-
CASSRRGSNEQFF
TGTGCCAGCAGCCGTAGGGGGAGCAATGAGCAGTTCTTC
>TRBJ1-4|-|TRBV5-6|-
CASSPAGGSVEKLFF
TGTGCCAGCAGCCCGGCCGGGGGCTCTGTCGAAAAACTGTTTTTT
>TRBJ1-1|TRBD1|TRBV11-2|many
CASSPRTGMDTEAFF
TGTGCCAGCAGCCCAAGGACAGGGATGGACACTGAAGCTTTCTTT
>TRBJ2-5|-|TRBV7-8|-
CASSLRSIGPPRETQYF
TGTGCCAGCAGCTTAAGGTCGATAGGGCCCCCGAGAGAGACCCAGTACTTC
>TRBJ2-2|-|TRBV20-1|many
CSAPTRGELFF
TGCAGTGCCCCTACCCGCGGGGAGCTGTTTTTT
>TRBJ2-2|-|TRBV30|few
CAWSPGAGGELFF
TGTGCCTGGAGTCCTGGGGCCGGCGGGGAGCTGTTTTTT
>TRBJ2-7|-|TRBV20-1|many
CSARDRGHEQYF
TGCAGTGCTAGAGACCGGGGCCACGAGCAGTACTTC
>TRBJ1-4|-|TRBV5-1|many
CASSGAVATNEKLFF
TGCGCCAGCAGCGGTGCTGTCGCAACTAATGAAAAACTGTTTTTT
>TRBJ1-1|TRBD1|TRBV5-1|-
CASSAGGTSLEAFF
TGTGCCAGCAGCGCAGGGGGGACTTCCCTAGAAGCTTTCTTT
>TRBJ2-1|-|TRBV10-2|many
CASSENYRIGYNEQFF
TGCGCCAGCAGTGAAAATTACAGGATCGGCTACAATGAGCAGTTCTTC
>TRBJ1-1|TRBD1|TRBV28|-
CASSGRGLGTEAFF
TGTGCCAGCAGTGGCAGGGGGCTCGGGACTGAAGCTTTCTTT
>TRBJ2-1|-|TRBV30|-
CAWSYRENEQFF
TGTGCCTGGAGTTACAGGGAGAATGAGCAGTTCTTC
>TRBJ2-7|-|TRBV7-9|-
CASTWGRGEGSYEQYF
TGTGCCAGCACCTGGGGGAGGGGGGAGGGCTCCTACGAGCAGTACTTC
>TRBJ2-3|TRBD2|TRBV20-1|-
CSAPAGGSTDTQYF
TGCAGTGCCCCAGCGGGGGGGAGTACAGATACGCAGTATTTT
>TRBJ2-1|-|TRBV11-2|-
CASSLVAGQTNEQFF
TGTGCCAGCAGCTTAGTAGCGGGACAGACCAATGAGCAGTTCTTC
>TRBJ2-1|TRBD2|TRBV9|many
CASLSGRAFAEQFF
TGTGCCAGCTTGAGCGGGAGGGCCTTTGCTGAGCAGTTCTTC
>TRBJ2-5|TRBD2|TRBV28|few
CASMQGTSGVVHQGTQYF
TGTGCCAGCATGCAGGGGACTAGCGGAGTGGTCCACCAAGGGACCCAGTACTTC
>TRBJ2-5|-|TRBV12-3/TRBV12-4|once
CASRGRETQYF
TGTGCCAGCAGGGGACGGGAGACCCAGTACTTC
>TRBJ2-7|-|TRBV27|many
CASSSLGYEQYF
TGTGCCAGCAGTTCGTTGGGGTACGAGCAGTACTTC
>TRBJ1-5|TRBD1|TRBV2|many
CASSYRDRVLNQPQHF
TGTGCCAGCAGCTACCGGGACAGGGTTCTTAATCAGCCCCAGCATTTT
>TRBJ1-2|TRBD1|TRBV10-3|-
CAISGDSDLYNGYTF
TGTGCCATCAGTGGGGACAGTGACTTGTACAATGGCTACACCTTC
>TRBJ1-2|-|TRBV29-1|-
CSTEAVYGYTF
TGCAGCACCGAGGCGGTCTATGGCTACACCTTC
>TRBJ2-2|-|TRBV7-9|-
CASSLSIAARGTGELFF
TGTGCCAGCAGTTTATCTATAGCTGCTAGGGGGACCGGGGAGCTGTTTTTT
>TRBJ1-2|-|TRBV2|-
CASRPRTDPYGYTF
TGTGCCAGCAGACCCCGGACGGATCCCTATGGCTACACCTTC
>TRBJ2-3|TRBD2|TRBV7-9|many
CASKMGAGGSNTQYF
TGTGCCAGCAAGATGGGAGCGGGGGGTTCAAATACGCAGTATTTT
>TRBJ2-1|-|TRBV29-1|many
CSVEGNPSQRSYNEQFF
TGCAGCGTAGAGGGAAACCCGTCCCAGAGGTCATACAATGAGCAGTTCTTC
>TRBJ1-1|-|TRBV5-1|-
CASSQTTGTGTEAFF
TGCGCCAGCAGCCAGACGACAGGCACGGGCACTGAAGCTTTCTTT
>TRBJ1-4|-|TRBV7-5|once
CISVPEAKTVNEKLFF
-
>TRBJ1-1|-|TRBV25-1|many
CASSEFANTEAFF
TGTGCCAGCAGTGAATTTGCAAACACTGAAGCTTTCTTT
>TRBJ2-5|-|TRBV20-1|few
CSARVRAVPKETQYF
TGCAGTGCTAGAGTGCGGGCGGTCCCCAAAGAGACCCAGTACTTC
>TRBJ2-1|TRBD2|TRBV2|-
CATSDGRGGRHNEQFF
TGTGCCACCAGTGACGGGCGGGGGGGCCGACACAATGAGCAGTTCTTC
>TRBJ2-7|-|TRBV10-3|-
CASSLVGGRISYGQYF
TGTGCCAGCAGTTTGGTCGGTGGCCGAATCTCCTACGGGCAGTACTTC
>TRBJ1-5|-|TRBV7-9|-
CASSKQGSSNQPQHF
TGTGCCAGCAGCAAACAGGGCTCTAGCAATCAGCCCCAGCATTTT